This TCR beta chain was observed in a study of blood T cell repertoires in COVID-19. Those who participated ranged in age from about 18 to 95 years and resided in 20 to 25 US areas. The authors' processing: For nucleated cells, counts were estimated from reference gene primer amplification. The repertoire was sequenced with immunoSEQ multiplex PCR; TCRdb's copy has only in-frame clones and lacks some. The V and J calls and clone size were taken over from that table, and D and trimming were inferred from the DNA. This table holds roughly 190,000 clones, about 80% found once. This clonotype was sampled from a woman aged 55-70 years with acute COVID-19. Sequencing was carried out using PBMCs or T cells enriched from blood (not recorded which).

The CDR3 reads CASSQDFGQGINEQFF. The CDR3, as DNA: TGTGCCAGCAGCCAAGATTTCGGGCAGGGGATCAATGAGCAGTTCTTC. The V gene is TRBV14, the J gene TRBJ2-1; maybe TRBD1 (6 bases). Trimming took off 0 bases at V and 6 bases at J, with 15 bases between the two ends. Germline values: CDR1 SGHDN, CDR2 FVKESK. The CDR3 length is 16 residues.